The 21 T cell receptor beta chains reported below all come from one sample, sequenced in a study of post-analysis software for immune sequencing data. Study-wide results and limits: Elevated frequency relative to controls characterized four or five TRBV segments in patients, TRBV5-6, TRBV5-1 and TRBV20-1 among them.

No antigen has been assigned to these receptors. TCR beta libraries were prepared from cDNA with unique molecular identifiers. TCRdb used MiXCR to reprocess the PCR reads, holding one entry per CDR3 protein. The sample has 650,000 to 850,000 distinct CDR3 sequences, 53% seen once; the top ten hold approximately 4.5%. Sequences were obtained from blood. The source of these receptors is a girl aged 5 to 17 with multiple sclerosis.

A few counts support this clonotype. The chain employs TRBV29-1 and TRBJ2-7, with TRBD1 as a possible D gene (5 bases). V lost 5 bases to trimming and J lost 2 bases, with 13 bases between them. The length of the CDR3 is 13 residues. Germline assignment: CDR1 SQVTM and CDR2 ANQGSEA. The CDR3 DNA reads TGCAGCGTTAGGGCAGGGCTGACCTACGAGCAGTACTTC. It translates to CSVRAGLTYEQYF.

The genes are TRBV15 and TRBJ2-7; possible D gene TRBD1, 6 bases. The CDR3 length is 15 residues. Germline V gene sequence: CDR1 LNHNV, CDR2 YYDKDF (reference sequence). Trimming shortened V by 8 bases and J by 0 bases, and 17 bases separated the two germline ends. The CDR3 reads CATYLGQLSSYEQYF. Written as DNA, the CDR3 is TGTGCCACCTATTTAGGACAGTTGAGCTCCTACGAGCAGTACTTC.

The rearrangement links TRBV14 to TRBJ2-6; TRBD1 matches 10 bases. Germline V lookup: CDR1 SGHDN, CDR2 FVKESK. The CDR3 length is 22 residues. V shed 0 bases and J 3 bases; nucleotides not matched to a gene: 17. The CDR3 sequence: CASSQEGRWGTGVFDGANVLTF. The DNA for the CDR3 is TGTGCCAGCAGCCAAGAAGGTCGGTGGGGGACAGGGGTATTTGATGGGGCCAACGTCCTGACTTTC.

This chain connects TRBV20-1 to TRBJ2-3; D is unclear. V was cut by 3 bases and J by 3 bases, with 10 bases left in between. Germline V lookup: CDR1 DFQATT, CDR2 SNEGSKA (reference sequence). The CDR3 totals 13 residues. CDR3 in amino acids: CSARRSLTDTQYF. For the CDR3, the DNA is TGCAGTGCTAGGAGGTCCCTGACAGATACGCAGTATTTT.

This clonotype has a handful of counts. The J gene is TRBJ2-7, the V gene TRBV5-1, with unresolved D. Germline V gene lookup returns CDR1 SGHRS and CDR2 YFSETQ. The ends were cut back, 0 bases at V and 6 bases at J, with 16 bases in the middle. The CDR3 has 15 residues. The DNA of the CDR3 is TGCGCCAGCAGCTTGGGTGGTACCCAGCCCCTCGAGCAGTACTTC. Its translation: CASSLGGTQPLEQYF.

Regarding this clonotype: A junction end diverges from the germline sequence, so it may reflect a read error. The chain couples TRBV3-1 to TRBJ2-3; perhaps D is TRBD1 or TRBD2 (5 bases each). Germline assignment: CDR1 LGHDT and CDR2 YNNKEL (reference sequence). The CDR3 sequence is 16 residues long. As DNA, the CDR3 is TGTGCCAGCAGTCAAGAATGGGGACGGAGCACAGATACGCAGTATTTT. It specifies CASSQEWGRSTDTQYF.

The genes are TRBV12-3 or TRBV12-4 and TRBJ2-3, with D perhaps matching TRBD2 (5 bases). Trimming pared 6 bases from V and 2 bases from J, leaving 12 bases between. CDR3 size: 14 residues. For the CDR3, the DNA is TGTGCCAGCAGGGTACTAGGGCTCACAGATACGCAGTATTTT. It encodes CASRVLGLTDTQYF.

This clonotype appeared once. The V gene is TRBV15, the J gene TRBJ2-5; TRBD2 matches 11 bases. The V segment lost 0 bases and the J segment 2 bases; nucleotides outside the gene matches: 8. Germline V CDR1 and CDR2: LNHNV, YYDKDF (reference sequence). CDR3 length: 18 residues. CDR3 coding DNA: TGTGCCACCAGCAGAGATATAACTAGCGGGAGTCAGCAAGAGACCCAGTACTTC. Encoded protein: CATSRDITSGSQQETQYF.

The chain employs TRBV29-1 and TRBJ2-4; D gene unclear. Gene TRBJ2-7 matches the end of the DNA better, so the J call may be wrong. Germline V CDR1 and CDR2: SQVTM, ANQGSEA. This CDR3 has 14 residues. CDR3: CSVVEKGNTIEQYF. The DNA of the CDR3 is TGCAGCGTTGTGGAGAAAGGGAACACTATCGAGCAGTACTTC.

The V call is TRBV20-1, the J call TRBJ1-4, with 11 bases fitting TRBD1. The CDR3 has 14 residues. J gave up 3 bases and V 6 bases, and 3 bases lay outside the gene matches. The germline gives CDR1 DFQATT, CDR2 SNEGSKA (reference sequence). CDR3: CSAGQGAANEKLFF. In DNA, the CDR3 is TGCAGTGCAGGACAGGGGGCGGCTAATGAAAAACTGTTTTTT.

This clonotype was seen only a few times. This rearrangement joins TRBV6-5 to TRBJ2-7; no reliable D call. CDR1 is MNHEY, CDR2 SVGAGI, per germline. The CDR3 is 15 residues long. Trimming took 0 bases from V and 3 from J, leaving 12 bases between them. CDR3 protein: CASSYSRRMGYEQYF. The CDR3 DNA reads TGTGCCAGCAGTTACTCGAGGCGTATGGGCTACGAGCAGTACTTC.

J is TRBJ2-3 and V is TRBV7-8; 10 nucleotides match TRBD1. The CDR3 is made up of 15 amino acids. Germline V gene sequence: CDR1 SGHVS, CDR2 FQNEAQ. The V gene end was trimmed by 1 base and the J gene end by 6 bases; junction bases not matched to a gene: 4. The CDR3 nucleotides are TGTGCCAGCAGCTTAGAACGGGACAGGGGTGATACGCAGTATTTT. It is translated as CASSLERDRGDTQYF.

The CDR3 reads CASSELAGGGTDTQYF. CDR3 nucleotide sequence: TGTGCCAGCAGTGAACTAGCGGGAGGTGGCACAGATACGCAGTATTTT. V usage is TRBV25-1 and J usage is TRBJ2-3; 11 bases are shared with TRBD2. V was clipped by 2 bases and J by 1 base; unmatched bases: 2. The CDR3 totals 16 residues. Germline-derived CDR1 and CDR2 are MGHDK and SYGVNS. The full variable domain, completed using reference TRBV25-1 and TRBJ2-3, is EADIYQTPRYLVIGTGKKITLECSQTMGHDKMYWYQQDPGMELHLIHYSYGVNSTEKGDLSSESTVSRIRTEHFPLTLESARPSHTSQYLCASSELAGGGTDTQYFGPGTRLTVL.

The chain links TRBV20-1 to TRBJ2-7; possible D gene TRBD2, 5 bases. The V end lost 4 bases, the J end lost 1 base, and 14 bases lay between the germline ends. CDR1 and CDR2 (germline): DFQATT, SNEGSKA (reference sequence). This CDR3 region has 14 residues. The CDR3 region is CSATGLPGSYEQYF. The CDR3 coding sequence is TGCAGTGCTACAGGTTTACCGGGATCCTACGAGCAGTACTTC.

The chain couples TRBV7-9 to TRBJ2-3; D unresolved. The CDR3 contains 16 residues. Germline lookup yields CDR1 SEHNR and CDR2 FQNEAQ (reference sequence). Trimming pared 5 bases from V and 5 bases from J, leaving 20 bases between. The CDR3 loop is CASSQGDGPRGDTQYF. The CDR3 DNA is TGTGCCAGCAGCCAAGGAGATGGGCCCCGCGGAGATACGCAGTATTTT.

This clonotype was detected only a few times. V is TRBV29-1 and J is TRBJ2-5, with unresolved D. Trimming shortened V by 4 bases and J by 1 base, and 7 bases separated the two germline ends. Germline CDR1 and CDR2: SQVTM and ANQGSEA. The CDR3 is made up of 12 amino acids. The CDR3 protein is CSVVKRQETQYF. Here the CDR3 DNA reads TGCAGCGTTGTAAAGCGCCAAGAGACCCAGTACTTC.

The chain joins TRBV20-1 to TRBJ2-5, with 11 bases lining up with TRBD2. From germline, CDR1 is DFQATT and CDR2 SNEGSKA (reference sequence). V dropped 5 bases and J dropped 1; count of bases not matched to a gene: 9. The CDR3 is made up of 16 amino acids. CDR3 region: CSAPGLAGILQETQYF. CDR3 bases: TGCAGTGCTCCAGGACTAGCGGGTATACTCCAAGAGACCCAGTACTTC.

The rearrangement links TRBV5-1 to TRBJ2-7; 12 bases fit TRBD2. With V trimmed by 4 bases and J by 0 bases, 5 bases remained unmatched. CDR3 size: 16 residues. CDR1 and CDR2 from the germline V gene are SGHRS and YFSETQ. DNA of the CDR3: TGCGCCAGCAGCGCTACTAGCGGGGGGCCCTCCTACGAGCAGTACTTC. As protein: CASSATSGGPSYEQYF.

The V gene is TRBV7-9, the J gene TRBJ2-4, with D maybe TRBD1 (7 bases). Trimming left V 1 base short and J 0 bases short, with 19 bases between. The CDR3 is made up of 19 amino acids. Looked up from germline, CDR1 is SEHNR and CDR2 is FQNEAQ (reference sequence). The CDR3: CASSLGPLQGRLAKNIQYF. The CDR3 DNA reads TGTGCCAGCAGCTTAGGCCCCCTACAGGGGAGGCTAGCCAAAAACATTCAGTACTTC.

This sequence joins TRBV7-3 and TRBJ2-1; D remains ambiguous. There are 15 residues in the CDR3. Trimming pared 0 bases from V and 3 bases from J, leaving 9 bases between. Per the germline V gene, CDR1 is SGHTA and CDR2 is FQGTGA. The CDR3 nucleotides read TGTGCCAGCAGCTTAACGGGTCTCCGCTACAATGAGCAGTTCTTC. Its translation is CASSLTGLRYNEQFF.

A note on this clonotype: A read error may explain this, as a much larger clone is one base away. This chain uses TRBV29-1 with TRBJ1-2; D is uncertain. V gave up 4 bases and J gave up 0 bases, with 3 bases separating them. The CDR3 is 11 residues long. Germline CDR1 reads SQVTM; CDR2 reads ANQGSEA. CDR3 coding DNA: TGCAGCGTTGGGTCTAACTATGGCTACACCTTC. This encodes CSVGSNYGYTF.